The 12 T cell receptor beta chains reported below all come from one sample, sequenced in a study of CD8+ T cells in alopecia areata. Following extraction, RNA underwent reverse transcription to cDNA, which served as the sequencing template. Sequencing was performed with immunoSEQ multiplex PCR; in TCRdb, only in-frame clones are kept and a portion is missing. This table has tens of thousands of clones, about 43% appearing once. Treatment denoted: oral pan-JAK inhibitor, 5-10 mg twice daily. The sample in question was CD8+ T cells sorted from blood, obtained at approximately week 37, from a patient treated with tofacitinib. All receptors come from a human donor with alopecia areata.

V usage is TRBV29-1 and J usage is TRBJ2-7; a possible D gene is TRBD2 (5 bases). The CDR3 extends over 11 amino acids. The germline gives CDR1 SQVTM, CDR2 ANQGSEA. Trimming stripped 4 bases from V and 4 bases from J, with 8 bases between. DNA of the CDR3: TGCAGCGTTGCGAGGGAGTACGAGCAGTACTTC. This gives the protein CSVAREYEQYF.

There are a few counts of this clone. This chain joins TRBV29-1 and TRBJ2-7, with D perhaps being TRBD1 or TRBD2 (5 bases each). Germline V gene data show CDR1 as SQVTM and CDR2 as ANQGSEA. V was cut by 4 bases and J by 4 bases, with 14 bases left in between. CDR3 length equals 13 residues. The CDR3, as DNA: TGCAGCGTTGGTGGGGGTCTAGGATACGAGCAGTACTTC. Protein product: CSVGGGLGYEQYF.

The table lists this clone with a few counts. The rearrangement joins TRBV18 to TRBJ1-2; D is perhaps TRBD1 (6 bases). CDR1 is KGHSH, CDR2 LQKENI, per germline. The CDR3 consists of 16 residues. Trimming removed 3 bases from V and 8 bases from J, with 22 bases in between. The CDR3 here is CASSPMTRGDAAGYTF. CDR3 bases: TGTGCCAGCTCACCCATGACCAGGGGAGATGCAGCCGGCTACACCTTC.

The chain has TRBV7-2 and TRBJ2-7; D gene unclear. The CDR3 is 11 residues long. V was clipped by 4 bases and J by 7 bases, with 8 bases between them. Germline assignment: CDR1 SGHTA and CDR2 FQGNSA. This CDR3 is CASSYSWEQYF. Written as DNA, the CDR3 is TGTGCCAGCAGCTACTCATGGGAGCAGTACTTC.

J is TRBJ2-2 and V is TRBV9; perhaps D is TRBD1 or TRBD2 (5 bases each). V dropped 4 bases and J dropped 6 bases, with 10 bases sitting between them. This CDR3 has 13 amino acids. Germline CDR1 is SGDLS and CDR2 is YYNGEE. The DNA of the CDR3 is TGTGCCAGCAGCCTTGGGACCTCCGGGGAGCTGTTTTTT. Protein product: CASSLGTSGELFF.

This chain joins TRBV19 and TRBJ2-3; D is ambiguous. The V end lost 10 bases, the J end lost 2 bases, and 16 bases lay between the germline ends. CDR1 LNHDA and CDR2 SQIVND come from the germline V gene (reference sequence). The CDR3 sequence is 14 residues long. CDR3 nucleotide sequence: TGTGCCACTTCGGCCGCGAAGCTCACAGATACGCAGTATTTT. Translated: CATSAAKLTDTQYF.

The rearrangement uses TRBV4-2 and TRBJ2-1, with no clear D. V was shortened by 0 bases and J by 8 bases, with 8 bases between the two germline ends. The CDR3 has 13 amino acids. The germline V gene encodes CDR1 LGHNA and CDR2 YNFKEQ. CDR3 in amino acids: CASSQELDDEQFF. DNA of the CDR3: TGTGCCAGCAGCCAAGAGCTCGATGATGAGCAGTTCTTC.

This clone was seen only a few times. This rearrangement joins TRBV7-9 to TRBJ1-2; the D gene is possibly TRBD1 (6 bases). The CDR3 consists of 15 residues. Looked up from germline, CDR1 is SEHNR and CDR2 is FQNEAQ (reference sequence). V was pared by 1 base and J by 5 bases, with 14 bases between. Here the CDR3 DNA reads TGTGCCAGCAGCTTAGAGGACAGAAAACTTTATGGCTACACCTTC. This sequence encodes CASSLEDRKLYGYTF.

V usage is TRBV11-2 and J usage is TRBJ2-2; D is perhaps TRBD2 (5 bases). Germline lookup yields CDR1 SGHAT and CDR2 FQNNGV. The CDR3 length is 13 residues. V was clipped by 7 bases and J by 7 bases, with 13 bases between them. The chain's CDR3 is CASTHPGIGELFF. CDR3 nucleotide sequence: TGTGCCAGCACCCACCCCGGGATCGGGGAGCTGTTTTTT. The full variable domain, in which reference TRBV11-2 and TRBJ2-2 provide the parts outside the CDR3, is EAGVAQSPRYKIIEKRQSVAFWCNPISGHATLYWYQQILGQGPKLLIQFQNNGVVDDSQLPKDRFSAERLKGVDSTLKIQPAKLEDSAVYLCASTHPGIGELFFGEGSRLTVL.

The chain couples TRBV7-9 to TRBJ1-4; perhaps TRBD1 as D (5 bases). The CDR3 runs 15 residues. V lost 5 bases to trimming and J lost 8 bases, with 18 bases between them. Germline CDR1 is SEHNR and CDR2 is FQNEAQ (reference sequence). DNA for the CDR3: TGTGCCAGCAGCCCAGTTGGGCCTGGGGGGGAAAAACTGTTTTTT. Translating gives CASSPVGPGGEKLFF.

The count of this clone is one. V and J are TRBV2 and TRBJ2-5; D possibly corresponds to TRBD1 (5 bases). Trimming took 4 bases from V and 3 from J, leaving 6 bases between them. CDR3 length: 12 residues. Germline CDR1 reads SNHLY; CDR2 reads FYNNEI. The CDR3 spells CASSGGEETQYF. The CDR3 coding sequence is TGTGCCAGCAGTGGGGGCGAAGAGACCCAGTACTTC.

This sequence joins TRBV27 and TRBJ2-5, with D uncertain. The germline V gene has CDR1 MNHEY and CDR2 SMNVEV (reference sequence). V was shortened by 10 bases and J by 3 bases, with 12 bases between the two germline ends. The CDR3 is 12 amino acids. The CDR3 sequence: CATRGLEETQYF. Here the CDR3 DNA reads TGTGCCACCAGAGGTCTCGAAGAGACCCAGTACTTC.